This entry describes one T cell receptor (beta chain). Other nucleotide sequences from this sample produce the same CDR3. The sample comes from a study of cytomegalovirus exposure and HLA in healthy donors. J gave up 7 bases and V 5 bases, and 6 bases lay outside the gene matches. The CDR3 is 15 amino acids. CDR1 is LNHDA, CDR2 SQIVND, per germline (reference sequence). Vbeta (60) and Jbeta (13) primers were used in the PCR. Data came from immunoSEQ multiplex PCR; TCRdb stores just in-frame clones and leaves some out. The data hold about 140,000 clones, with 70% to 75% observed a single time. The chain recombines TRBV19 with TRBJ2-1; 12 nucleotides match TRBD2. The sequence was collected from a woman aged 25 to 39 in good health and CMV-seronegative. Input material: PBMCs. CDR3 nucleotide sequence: TGTGCCAGTAGTGTCGGACTAGCGGGAATAAATGAGCAGTTCTTC. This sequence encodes CASSVGLAGINEQFF. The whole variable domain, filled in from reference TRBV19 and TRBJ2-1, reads DGGITQSPKYLFRKEGQNVTLSCEQNLNHDAMYWYRQDPGQGLRLIYYSQIVNDFQKGDIAEGYSVSREKKESFPLTVTSAQKNPTAFYLCASSVGLAGINEQFFGPGTRLTVL.